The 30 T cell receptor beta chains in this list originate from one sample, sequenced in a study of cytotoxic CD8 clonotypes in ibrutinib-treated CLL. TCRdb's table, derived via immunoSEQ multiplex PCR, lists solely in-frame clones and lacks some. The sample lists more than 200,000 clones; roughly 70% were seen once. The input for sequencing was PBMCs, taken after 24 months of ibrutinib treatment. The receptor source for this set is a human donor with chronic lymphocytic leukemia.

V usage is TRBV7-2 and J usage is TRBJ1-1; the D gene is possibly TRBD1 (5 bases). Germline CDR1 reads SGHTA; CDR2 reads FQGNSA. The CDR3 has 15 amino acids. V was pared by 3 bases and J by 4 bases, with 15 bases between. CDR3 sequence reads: CASSFLGGVGTEAFF. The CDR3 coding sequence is TGTGCCAGCAGCTTCCTGGGAGGGGTGGGCACTGAAGCTTTCTTT.

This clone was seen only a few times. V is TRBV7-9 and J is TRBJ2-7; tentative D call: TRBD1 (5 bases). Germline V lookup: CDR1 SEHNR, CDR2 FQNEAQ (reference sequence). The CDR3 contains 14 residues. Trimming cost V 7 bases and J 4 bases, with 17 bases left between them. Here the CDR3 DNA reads TGTGCCAGCACCCACAGGACACGGATATACGAGCAGTACTTC. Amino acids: CASTHRTRIYEQYF.

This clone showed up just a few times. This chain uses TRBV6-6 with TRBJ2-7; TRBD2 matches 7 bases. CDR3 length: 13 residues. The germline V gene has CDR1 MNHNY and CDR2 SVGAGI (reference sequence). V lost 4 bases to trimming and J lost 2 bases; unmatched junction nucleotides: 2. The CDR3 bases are TGTGCCAGCAGTTGGGAGGGGACCTACGAGCAGTACTTC. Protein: CASSWEGTYEQYF.

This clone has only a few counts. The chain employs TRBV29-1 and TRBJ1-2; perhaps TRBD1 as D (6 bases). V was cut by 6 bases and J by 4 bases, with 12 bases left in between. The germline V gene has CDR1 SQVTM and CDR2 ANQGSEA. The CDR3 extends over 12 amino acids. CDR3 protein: CSVRTESYGYTF. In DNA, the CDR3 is TGCAGCGTACGGACAGAGTCCTATGGCTACACCTTC.

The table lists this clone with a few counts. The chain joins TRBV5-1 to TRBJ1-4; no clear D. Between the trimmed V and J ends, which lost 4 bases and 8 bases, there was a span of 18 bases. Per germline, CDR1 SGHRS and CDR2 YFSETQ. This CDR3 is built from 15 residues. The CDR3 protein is CASSLVSEAREKLFF. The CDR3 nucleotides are TGCGCCAGCAGCCTGGTTTCTGAAGCTCGGGAAAAACTGTTTTTT.

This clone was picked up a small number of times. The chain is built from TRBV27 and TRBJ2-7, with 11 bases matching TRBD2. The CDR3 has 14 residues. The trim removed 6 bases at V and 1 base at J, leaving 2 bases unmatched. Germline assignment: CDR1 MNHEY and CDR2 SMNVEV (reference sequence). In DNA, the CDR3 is TGTGCCAGCAGACTAGCGGGAGCGTCCTACGAGCAGTACTTC. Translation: CASRLAGASYEQYF.

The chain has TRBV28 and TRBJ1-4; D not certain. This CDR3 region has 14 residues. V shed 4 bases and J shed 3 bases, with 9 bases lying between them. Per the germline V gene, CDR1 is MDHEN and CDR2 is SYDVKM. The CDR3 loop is CASSSSDSNEKLFF. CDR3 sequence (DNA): TGTGCCAGCAGTTCCTCGGACTCTAATGAAAAACTGTTTTTT.

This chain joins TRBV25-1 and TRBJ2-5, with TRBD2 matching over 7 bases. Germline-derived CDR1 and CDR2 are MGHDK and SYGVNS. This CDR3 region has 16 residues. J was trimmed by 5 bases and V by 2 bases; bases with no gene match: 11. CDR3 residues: CASSEPRTRRGETQYF. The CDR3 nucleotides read TGTGCCAGCAGTGAACCCCGGACTAGGCGCGGGGAGACCCAGTACTTC.

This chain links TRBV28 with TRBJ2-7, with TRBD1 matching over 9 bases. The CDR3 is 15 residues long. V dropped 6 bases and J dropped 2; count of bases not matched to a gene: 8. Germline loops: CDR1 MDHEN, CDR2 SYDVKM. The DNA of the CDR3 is TGTGCCAGCAGCCGCGGACAGGGGAAGACCTACGAGCAGTACTTC. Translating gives CASSRGQGKTYEQYF.

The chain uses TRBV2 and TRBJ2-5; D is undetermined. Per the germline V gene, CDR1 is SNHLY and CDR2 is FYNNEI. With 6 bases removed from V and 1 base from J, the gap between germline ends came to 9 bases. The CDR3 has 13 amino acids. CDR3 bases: TGTGCCAGCAGCGGTCAGGTCCAAGAGACCCAGTACTTC. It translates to CASSGQVQETQYF.

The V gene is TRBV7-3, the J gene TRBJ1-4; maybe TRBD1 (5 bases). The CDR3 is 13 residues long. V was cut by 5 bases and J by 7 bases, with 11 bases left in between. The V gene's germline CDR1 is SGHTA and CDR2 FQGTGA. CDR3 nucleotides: TGTGCCAGCAGCGGGACCCATGGTGAAAAACTGTTTTTT. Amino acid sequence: CASSGTHGEKLFF.

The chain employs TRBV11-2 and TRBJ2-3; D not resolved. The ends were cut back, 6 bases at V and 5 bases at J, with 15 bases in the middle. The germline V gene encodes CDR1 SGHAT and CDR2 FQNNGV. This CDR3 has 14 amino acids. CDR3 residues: CASSTLLALDTQYF. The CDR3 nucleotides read TGTGCCAGCAGTACTCTACTTGCTCTAGATACGCAGTATTTT. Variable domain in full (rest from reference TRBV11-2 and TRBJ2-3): EAGVAQSPRYKIIEKRQSVAFWCNPISGHATLYWYQQILGQGPKLLIQFQNNGVVDDSQLPKDRFSAERLKGVDSTLKIQPAKLEDSAVYLCASSTLLALDTQYFGPGTRLTVL.

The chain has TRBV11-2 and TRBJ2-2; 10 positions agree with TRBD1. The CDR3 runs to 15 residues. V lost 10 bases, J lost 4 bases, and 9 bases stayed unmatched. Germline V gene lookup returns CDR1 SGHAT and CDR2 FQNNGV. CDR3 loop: CAIRRGQGTTGELFF. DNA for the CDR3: TGTGCCATCCGGAGGGGACAGGGGACCACCGGGGAGCTGTTTTTT. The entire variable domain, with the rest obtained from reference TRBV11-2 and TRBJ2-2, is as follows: EAGVAQSPRYKIIEKRQSVAFWCNPISGHATLYWYQQILGQGPKLLIQFQNNGVVDDSQLPKDRFSAERLKGVDSTLKIQPAKLEDSAVYLCAIRRGQGTTGELFFGEGSRLTVL.

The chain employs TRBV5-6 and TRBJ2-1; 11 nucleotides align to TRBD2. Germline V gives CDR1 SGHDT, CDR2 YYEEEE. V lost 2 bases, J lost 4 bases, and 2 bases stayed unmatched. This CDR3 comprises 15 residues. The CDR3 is CASSFRTSGYNEQFF. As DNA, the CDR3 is TGTGCCAGCAGCTTTCGGACTAGCGGGTACAATGAGCAGTTCTTC. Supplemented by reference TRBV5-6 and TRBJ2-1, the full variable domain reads DAGVTQSPTHLIKTRGQQVTLRCSPKSGHDTVSWYQQALGQGPQFIFQYYEEEERQRGNFPDRFSGHQFPNYSSELNVNALLLGDSALYLCASSFRTSGYNEQFFGPGTRLTVL.

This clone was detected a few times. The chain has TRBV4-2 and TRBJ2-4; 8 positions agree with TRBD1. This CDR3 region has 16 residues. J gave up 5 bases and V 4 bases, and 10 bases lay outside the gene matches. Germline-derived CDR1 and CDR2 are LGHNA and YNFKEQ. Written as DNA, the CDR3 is TGTGCCAGCAGCCCCCCCTCCGGGACAGGCCAAAACATTCAGTACTTC. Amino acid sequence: CASSPPSGTGQNIQYF.

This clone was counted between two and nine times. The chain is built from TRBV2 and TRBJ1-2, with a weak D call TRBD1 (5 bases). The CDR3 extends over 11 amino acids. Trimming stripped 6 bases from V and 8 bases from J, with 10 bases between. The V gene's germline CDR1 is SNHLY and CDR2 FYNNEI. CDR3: CASRLTAGYTF. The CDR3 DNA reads TGTGCCAGCAGGTTGACAGCAGGCTACACCTTC.

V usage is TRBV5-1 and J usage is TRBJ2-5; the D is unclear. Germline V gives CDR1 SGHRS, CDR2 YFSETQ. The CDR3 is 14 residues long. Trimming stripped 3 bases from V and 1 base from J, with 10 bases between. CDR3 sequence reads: CASSSGRFQETQYF. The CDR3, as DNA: TGCGCCAGCAGCTCGGGTCGATTCCAAGAGACCCAGTACTTC.

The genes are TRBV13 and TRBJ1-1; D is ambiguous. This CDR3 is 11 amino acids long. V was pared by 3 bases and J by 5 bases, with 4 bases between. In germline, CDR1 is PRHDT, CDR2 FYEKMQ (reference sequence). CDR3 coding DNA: TGTGCCAGCAGCTTCCAGACTGAAGCTTTCTTT. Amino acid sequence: CASSFQTEAFF.

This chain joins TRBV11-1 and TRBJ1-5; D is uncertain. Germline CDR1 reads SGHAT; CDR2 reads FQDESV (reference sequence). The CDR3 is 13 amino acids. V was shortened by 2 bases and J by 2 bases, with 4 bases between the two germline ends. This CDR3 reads CASSLSGNQPQHF. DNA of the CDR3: TGTGCCAGCAGCTTATCTGGCAATCAGCCCCAGCATTTT.

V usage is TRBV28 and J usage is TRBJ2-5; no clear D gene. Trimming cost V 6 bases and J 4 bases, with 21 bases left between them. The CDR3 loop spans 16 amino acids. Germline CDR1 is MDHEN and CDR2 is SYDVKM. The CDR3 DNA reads TGTGCCAGCAGAGGCTACCGAGAGCCGATATTAGAGACCCAGTACTTC. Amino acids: CASRGYREPILETQYF. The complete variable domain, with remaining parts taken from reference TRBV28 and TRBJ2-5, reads DVKVTQSSRYLVKRTGEKVFLECVQDMDHENMFWYRQDPGLGLRLIYFSYDVKMKEKGDIPEGYSVSREKKERFSLILESASTNQTSMYLCASRGYREPILETQYFGPGTRLLVL.

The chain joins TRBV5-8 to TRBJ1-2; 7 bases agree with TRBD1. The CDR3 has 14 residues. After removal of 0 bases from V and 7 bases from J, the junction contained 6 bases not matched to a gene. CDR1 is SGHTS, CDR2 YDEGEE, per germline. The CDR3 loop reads CASSLGGTASGYTF. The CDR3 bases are TGTGCCAGCAGCTTGGGTGGGACAGCCAGTGGCTACACCTTC.

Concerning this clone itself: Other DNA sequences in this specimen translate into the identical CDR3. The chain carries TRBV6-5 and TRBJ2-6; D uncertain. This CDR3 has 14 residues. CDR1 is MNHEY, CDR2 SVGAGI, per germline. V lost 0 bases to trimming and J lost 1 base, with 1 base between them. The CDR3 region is CASSYSSGANVLTF. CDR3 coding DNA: TGTGCCAGCAGTTACTCTTCTGGGGCCAACGTCCTGACTTTC.

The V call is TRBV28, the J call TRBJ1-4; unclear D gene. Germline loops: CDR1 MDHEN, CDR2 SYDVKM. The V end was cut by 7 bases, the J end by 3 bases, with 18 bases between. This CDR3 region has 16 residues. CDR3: CASTPMVGGANEKLFF. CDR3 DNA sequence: TGTGCCAGCACTCCAATGGTCGGCGGGGCTAATGAAAAACTGTTTTTT. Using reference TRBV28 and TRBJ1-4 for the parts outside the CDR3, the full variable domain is DVKVTQSSRYLVKRTGEKVFLECVQDMDHENMFWYRQDPGLGLRLIYFSYDVKMKEKGDIPEGYSVSREKKERFSLILESASTNQTSMYLCASTPMVGGANEKLFFGSGTQLSVL.

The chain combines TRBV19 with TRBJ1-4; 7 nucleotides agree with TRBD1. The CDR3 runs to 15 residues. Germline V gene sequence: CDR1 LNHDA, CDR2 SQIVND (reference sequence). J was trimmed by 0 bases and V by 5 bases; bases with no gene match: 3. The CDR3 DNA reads TGTGCCAGTAGTGGGCAGGGGGCAACTAATGAAAAACTGTTTTTT. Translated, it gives CASSGQGATNEKLFF.

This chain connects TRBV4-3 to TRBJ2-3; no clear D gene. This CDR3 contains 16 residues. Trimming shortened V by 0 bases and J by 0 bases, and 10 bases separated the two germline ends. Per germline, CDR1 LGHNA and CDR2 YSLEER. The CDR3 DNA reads TGCGCCAGCAGCCAAGAAGTTACGAAGAGCACAGATACGCAGTATTTT. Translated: CASSQEVTKSTDTQYF.

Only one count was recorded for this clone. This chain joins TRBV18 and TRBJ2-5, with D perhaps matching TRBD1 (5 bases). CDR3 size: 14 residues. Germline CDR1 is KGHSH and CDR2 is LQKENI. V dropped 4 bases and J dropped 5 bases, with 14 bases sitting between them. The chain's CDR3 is CASSRSTVSETQYF. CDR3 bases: TGTGCCAGCTCACGATCGACAGTTTCGGAGACCCAGTACTTC.

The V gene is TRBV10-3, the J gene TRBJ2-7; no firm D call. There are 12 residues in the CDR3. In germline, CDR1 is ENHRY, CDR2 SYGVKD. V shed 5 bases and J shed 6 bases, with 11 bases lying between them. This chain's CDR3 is CAISPAASEQYF. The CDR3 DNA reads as TGTGCCATCAGTCCTGCCGCCAGCGAGCAGTACTTC.

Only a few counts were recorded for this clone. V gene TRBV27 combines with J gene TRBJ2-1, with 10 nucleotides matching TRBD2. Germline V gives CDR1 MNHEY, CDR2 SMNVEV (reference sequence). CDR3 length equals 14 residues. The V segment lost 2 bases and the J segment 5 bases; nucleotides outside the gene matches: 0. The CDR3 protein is CASSLSGGDNEQFF. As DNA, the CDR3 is TGTGCCAGCAGTTTAAGCGGGGGGGACAATGAGCAGTTCTTC.

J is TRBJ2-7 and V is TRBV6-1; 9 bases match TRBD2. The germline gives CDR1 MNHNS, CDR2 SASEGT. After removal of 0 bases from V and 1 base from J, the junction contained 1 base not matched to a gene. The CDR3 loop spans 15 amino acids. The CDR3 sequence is CASSEALAGSYEQYF. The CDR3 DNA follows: TGTGCCAGCAGTGAAGCTCTAGCGGGGTCCTACGAGCAGTACTTC.

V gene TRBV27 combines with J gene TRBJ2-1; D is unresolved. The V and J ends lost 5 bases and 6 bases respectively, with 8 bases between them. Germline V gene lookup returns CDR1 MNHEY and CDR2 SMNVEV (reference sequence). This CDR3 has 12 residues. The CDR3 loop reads CASSPSLNEQFF. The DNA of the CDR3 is TGTGCCAGCAGTCCAAGTCTCAATGAGCAGTTCTTC.